One sample yielded the 29 T cell receptor beta chains listed below, sequenced in a study of T cells expressing NK-cell markers. Each CDR3 protein gets one entry in TCRdb, which reprocessed the 5' RACE reads and gives no DNA. Here the sample table reports a few hundred thousand distinct CDR3 sequences. Sequenced material: blood T cells: a sorted CD56 or NKG2C T cell subset, CD4+ or CD8+ T cells, or bulk PBMC T cells (not recorded which). These receptors were taken from a young man in good health.

The chain couples TRBV7-8 to TRBJ1-4; there is no DNA to check the TCRdb D call of TRBD1. CDR1 is SGHVS and CDR2 is FQNEAQ in the germline V gene. This CDR3 is 15 amino acids long. The CDR3 loop reads CASSWPGQGGEKLFF. The entire variable domain, with the rest obtained from reference TRBV7-8 and TRBJ1-4, is as follows: GAGVSQSPRYKVAKRGQDVALRCDPISGHVSLFWYQQALGQGPEFLTYFQNEAQLDKSGLPSDRFFAERPEGSVSTLKIQRTQQEDSAVYLCASSWPGQGGEKLFFGSGTQLSVL.

This chain connects TRBV4-3 to TRBJ2-7; TCRdb's D call, TRBD2, is unchecked because there is no DNA. Germline V CDR1 and CDR2: LGHNA, YSLEER. This CDR3 is 15 amino acids long. CDR3: CASSQGPSGSYEQYF.

J is TRBJ2-1 and V is TRBV12-3 or TRBV12-4; TCRdb proposes TRBD2, but this gene call is untestable without DNA. CDR3 size: 13 residues. CDR3 protein: CASRTLAGEDQFF.

This sequence joins TRBV12-3 or TRBV12-4 and TRBJ2-2; TCRdb picks TRBD1, but there is no DNA to check that call. This CDR3 comprises 15 residues. The CDR3 region is CASSLTRPPTGELFF.

The chain links TRBV20-1 to TRBJ2-1; TCRdb designates TRBD2, a call that cannot be tested without DNA. Germline CDR1 reads DFQATT; CDR2 reads SNEGSKA (reference sequence). The CDR3 loop spans 15 amino acids. This CDR3 reads CSAFSSGSQYNEQFF.

The chain employs TRBV15 and TRBJ1-1; absent DNA, TCRdb's TRBD1 call cannot be checked. There are 16 residues in the CDR3. From germline, CDR1 is LNHNV and CDR2 YYDKDF (reference sequence). The CDR3 protein is CATSRDVQGRVTEAFF.

This sequence joins TRBV6-5 and TRBJ1-4; the TRBD1 assignment by TCRdb is unverifiable without DNA. The V gene's germline CDR1 is MNHEY and CDR2 SVGAGI. The CDR3 length is 14 residues. The CDR3: CASSPGQTNEKLFF.

The rearrangement uses TRBV29-1 and TRBJ2-1; there is no DNA to check the TCRdb D call of TRBD1. Germline CDR1 and CDR2: SQVTM and ANQGSEA. This CDR3 has 11 residues. The CDR3 loop is CSVGRADEQFF.

The chain's CDR3 is CASSWGGSSSTEAFF. This sequence joins TRBV7-2 and TRBJ1-1; TCRdb picks TRBD1, but there is no DNA to check that call. The CDR3 runs 15 residues. Germline V gene data show CDR1 as SGHTA and CDR2 as FQGNSA.

The chain recombines TRBV5-1 with TRBJ1-1; TCRdb reports TRBD1, a call that lacks DNA to check it against. CDR3 length equals 16 residues. Germline CDR1 SGHRS, CDR2 YFSETQ. CDR3 amino acids: CASSLAGTGIFTEAFF.

The rearrangement uses TRBV10-3 and TRBJ1-1. The CDR3 sequence is 15 residues long. Germline V gene sequence: CDR1 ENHRY, CDR2 SYGVKD. This CDR3 reads CAISEYGSLNTEAFF.

This chain joins TRBV12-3 or TRBV12-4 and TRBJ2-5. This CDR3 has 14 residues. CDR3 sequence reads: CASSLVRSQETQYF.

This chain links TRBV5-1 with TRBJ1-3. The CDR3 loop spans 16 amino acids. CDR1 and CDR2 (germline): SGHRS, YFSETQ. This chain's CDR3 is CASSFEGRARGNTIYF.

The chain is built from TRBV14 and TRBJ2-1; TCRdb proposes TRBD2, but this gene call is untestable without DNA. The CDR3 totals 21 residues. Per the germline V gene, CDR1 is SGHDN and CDR2 is FVKESK. CDR3 loop: CASSQERALAGGPSRNNEQFF.

The chain links TRBV12-3 or TRBV12-4 to TRBJ2-3; TCRdb selects TRBD2, and the lack of DNA leaves this call unchecked. There are 12 residues in the CDR3. The CDR3 is CASSSLAGSQYF.

This chain joins TRBV5-1 and TRBJ2-1. Germline CDR1 reads SGHRS; CDR2 reads YFSETQ. The CDR3 extends over 16 amino acids. The CDR3: CASSLDRGSSYNEQFF.

The chain couples TRBV12-3 or TRBV12-4 to TRBJ2-3; no DNA is available, so the TRBD2 call from TCRdb remains unchecked. CDR3 size: 15 residues. The CDR3 protein is CASSPLGLSGDTQYF.

The chain has TRBV7-9 and TRBJ2-2; as DNA is missing, the TRBD1 call by TCRdb cannot be tested. This CDR3 region has 14 residues. Germline CDR1 and CDR2: SEHNR and FQNEAQ (reference sequence). The CDR3 here is CASPGGGRTGELFF.

CDR3 sequence reads: CASCEGVNTGELFF. The rearrangement joins TRBV3-1 to TRBJ2-2; TCRdb outputs TRBD1, but without DNA this stays unchecked. Germline CDR1 LGHDT, CDR2 YNNKEL (reference sequence). The CDR3 runs 14 residues. Complete variable domain (other parts from reference TRBV3-1 and TRBJ2-2): DTAVSQTPKYLVTQMGNDKSIKCEQNLGHDTMYWYKQDSKKFLKIMFSYNNKELIINETVPNRFSPKSPDKAHLNLHINSLELGDSAVYFCASCEGVNTGELFFGEGSRLTVL.

V gene TRBV25-1 combines with J gene TRBJ2-2; TCRdb names TRBD2, which stays unverified in the absence of DNA. The CDR3 consists of 11 residues. The germline V gene encodes CDR1 MGHDK and CDR2 SYGVNS. CDR3 region: CASRGRGELFF.

This chain links TRBV14 with TRBJ2-3; TCRdb's assignment of TRBD1 cannot be checked, as there is no DNA. The germline gives CDR1 SGHDN, CDR2 FVKESK. The CDR3 sequence is 15 residues long. CDR3: CASSLTGGGPDTQYF.

J is TRBJ2-7 and V is TRBV6-2 or TRBV6-3; TCRdb indicates TRBD1, and absent DNA this call remains unverified. The germline CDR1 and CDR2 sequences are MNHEY and SVGEGT. The CDR3 loop spans 18 amino acids. The chain's CDR3 is CASSYSIGGRKGDYEQYF.

The rearrangement joins TRBV7-3 to TRBJ2-1. The CDR3 extends over 15 amino acids. Germline CDR1 reads SGHTA; CDR2 reads FQGTGA. This chain's CDR3 is CASSLSATGRYEQFF.

The chain recombines TRBV7-8 with TRBJ1-2; TCRdb lists TRBD1, though no DNA is available to test this call. Germline-derived CDR1 and CDR2 are SGHVS and FQNEAQ. The CDR3 contains 14 residues. The chain's CDR3 is CASSLGRGSSGYTF.

The V gene is TRBV10-3, the J gene TRBJ2-5; TCRdb returns TRBD2, unconfirmable since there is no DNA. The CDR3 is 15 residues long. Germline-derived CDR1 and CDR2 are ENHRY and SYGVKD. The CDR3 sequence: CAISPGTSGTETQYF.

This chain joins TRBV20-1 and TRBJ2-1; TCRdb's assignment of TRBD2 cannot be checked, as there is no DNA. Germline assignment: CDR1 DFQATT and CDR2 SNEGSKA (reference sequence). CDR3 length equals 16 residues. This chain's CDR3 is CSARGGLAGNYNEQFF.

The chain couples TRBV5-1 to TRBJ1-2; TCRdb's D call, TRBD1, is unchecked because there is no DNA. CDR3 size: 13 residues. The germline CDR1 and CDR2 sequences are SGHRS and YFSETQ. Here the CDR3 reads CASSRDRGNGYTF.

The rearrangement joins TRBV6-2 or TRBV6-3 to TRBJ2-1; with no DNA, the TCRdb D assignment of TRBD1 cannot be verified. The germline CDR1 and CDR2 sequences are MNHEY and SVGEGT. This CDR3 has 13 amino acids. CDR3 region: CASSSDRFNEQFF.

The CDR3 sequence: CSARDRVGRDTQYF. The chain has TRBV20-1 and TRBJ2-3. The CDR3 runs 14 residues. In germline, CDR1 is DFQATT, CDR2 SNEGSKA (reference sequence).